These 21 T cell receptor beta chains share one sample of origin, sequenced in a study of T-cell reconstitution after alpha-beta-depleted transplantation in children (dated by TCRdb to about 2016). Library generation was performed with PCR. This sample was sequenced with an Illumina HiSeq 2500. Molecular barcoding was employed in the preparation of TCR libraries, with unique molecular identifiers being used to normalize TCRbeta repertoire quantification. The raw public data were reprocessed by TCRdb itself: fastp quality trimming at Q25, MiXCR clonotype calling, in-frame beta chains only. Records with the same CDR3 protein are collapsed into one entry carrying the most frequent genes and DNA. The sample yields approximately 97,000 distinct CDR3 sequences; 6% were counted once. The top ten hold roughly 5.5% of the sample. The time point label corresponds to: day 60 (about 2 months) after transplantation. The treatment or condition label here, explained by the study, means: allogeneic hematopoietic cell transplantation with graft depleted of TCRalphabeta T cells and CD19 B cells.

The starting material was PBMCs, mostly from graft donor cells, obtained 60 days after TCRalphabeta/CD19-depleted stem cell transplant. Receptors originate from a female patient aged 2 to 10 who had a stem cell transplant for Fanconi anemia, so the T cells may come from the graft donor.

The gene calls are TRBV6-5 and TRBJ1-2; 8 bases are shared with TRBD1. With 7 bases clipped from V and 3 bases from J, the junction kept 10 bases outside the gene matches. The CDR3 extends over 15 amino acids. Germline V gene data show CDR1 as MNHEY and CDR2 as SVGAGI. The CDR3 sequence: CASNLRTGSYYGYTF. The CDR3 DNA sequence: TGTGCCAGCAATTTGCGGACAGGGAGCTACTATGGCTACACCTTC.

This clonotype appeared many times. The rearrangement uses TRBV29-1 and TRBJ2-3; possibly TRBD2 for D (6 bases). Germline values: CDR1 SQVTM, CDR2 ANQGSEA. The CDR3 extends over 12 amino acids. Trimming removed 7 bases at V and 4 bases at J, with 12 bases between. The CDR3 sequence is CSAHGGSDTQYF. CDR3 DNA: TGCAGCGCTCATGGGGGGTCAGATACGCAGTATTTT.

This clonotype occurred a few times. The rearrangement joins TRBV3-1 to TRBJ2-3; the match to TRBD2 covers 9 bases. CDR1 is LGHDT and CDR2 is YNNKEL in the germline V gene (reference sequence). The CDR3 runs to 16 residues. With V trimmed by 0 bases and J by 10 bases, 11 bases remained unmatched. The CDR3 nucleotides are TGTGCCAGCAGCCAAGATTGGCGGGGGGGCGGAGTAGCGCAGTATTTT. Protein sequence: CASSQDWRGGGVAQYF.

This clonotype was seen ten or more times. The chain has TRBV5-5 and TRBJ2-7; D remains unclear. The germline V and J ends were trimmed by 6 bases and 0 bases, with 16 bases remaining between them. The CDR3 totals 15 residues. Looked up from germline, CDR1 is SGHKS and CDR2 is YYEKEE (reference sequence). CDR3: CASTPTAPLSYEQYF. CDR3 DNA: TGTGCCAGCACCCCTACAGCTCCGCTCTCCTACGAGCAGTACTTC.

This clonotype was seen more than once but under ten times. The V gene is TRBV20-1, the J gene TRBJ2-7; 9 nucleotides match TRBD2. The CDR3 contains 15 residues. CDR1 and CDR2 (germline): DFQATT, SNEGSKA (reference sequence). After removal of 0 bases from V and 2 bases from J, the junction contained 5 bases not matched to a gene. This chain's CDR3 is CSARDRRLAAYEQYF. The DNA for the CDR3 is TGCAGTGCTAGAGATCGAAGACTAGCGGCCTACGAGCAGTACTTC.

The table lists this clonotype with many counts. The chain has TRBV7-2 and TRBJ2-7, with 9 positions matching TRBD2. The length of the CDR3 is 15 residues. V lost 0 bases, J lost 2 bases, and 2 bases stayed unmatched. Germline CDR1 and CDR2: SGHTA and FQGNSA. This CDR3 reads CASSLAASGAYEQYF. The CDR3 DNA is TGTGCCAGCAGCTTAGCGGCTAGCGGGGCCTACGAGCAGTACTTC.

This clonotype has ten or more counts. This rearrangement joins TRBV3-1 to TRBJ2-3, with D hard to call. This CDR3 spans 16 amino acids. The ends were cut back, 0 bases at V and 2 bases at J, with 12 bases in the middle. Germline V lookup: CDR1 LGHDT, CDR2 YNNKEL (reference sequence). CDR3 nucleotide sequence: TGTGCCAGCAGCCAAGATCCTGGACCCCCCACAGATACGCAGTATTTT. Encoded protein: CASSQDPGPPTDTQYF.

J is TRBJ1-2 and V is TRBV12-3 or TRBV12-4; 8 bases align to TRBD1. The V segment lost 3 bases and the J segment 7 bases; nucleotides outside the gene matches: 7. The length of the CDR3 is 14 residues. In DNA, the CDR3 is TGTGCCAGCAGTTTGTTGCAGGGGGCGTCTGGCTACACCTTC. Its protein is CASSLLQGASGYTF.

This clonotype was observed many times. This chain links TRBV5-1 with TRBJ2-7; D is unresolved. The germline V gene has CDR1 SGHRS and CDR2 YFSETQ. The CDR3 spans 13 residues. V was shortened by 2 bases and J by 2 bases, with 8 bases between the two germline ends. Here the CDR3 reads CASSFRPTYEQYF. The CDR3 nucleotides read TGCGCCAGCAGCTTCAGACCTACCTACGAGCAGTACTTC.

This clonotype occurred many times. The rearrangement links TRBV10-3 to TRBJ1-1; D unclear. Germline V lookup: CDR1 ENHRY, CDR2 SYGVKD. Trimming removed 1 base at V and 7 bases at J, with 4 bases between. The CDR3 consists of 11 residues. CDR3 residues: CAISELGEAFF. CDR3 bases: TGTGCCATCAGTGAGTTGGGTGAAGCTTTCTTT.

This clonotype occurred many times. The CDR3 reads CASSFFAGKAYEQYF. The CDR3 bases are TGTGCCAGCAGTTTTTTCGCGGGAAAAGCCTACGAGCAGTACTTC. The rearrangement uses TRBV27 and TRBJ2-7; a possible D gene is TRBD2 (6 bases). Germline V lookup: CDR1 MNHEY, CDR2 SMNVEV (reference sequence). V dropped 3 bases and J dropped 2 bases, with 14 bases sitting between them. CDR3 length: 15 residues.

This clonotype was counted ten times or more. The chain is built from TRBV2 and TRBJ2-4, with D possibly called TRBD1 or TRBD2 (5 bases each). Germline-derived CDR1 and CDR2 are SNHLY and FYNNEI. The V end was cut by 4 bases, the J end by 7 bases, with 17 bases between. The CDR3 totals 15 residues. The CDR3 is CASSGRGDIWNIQYF. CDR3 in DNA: TGTGCCAGCAGTGGGAGAGGGGATATTTGGAACATTCAGTACTTC.

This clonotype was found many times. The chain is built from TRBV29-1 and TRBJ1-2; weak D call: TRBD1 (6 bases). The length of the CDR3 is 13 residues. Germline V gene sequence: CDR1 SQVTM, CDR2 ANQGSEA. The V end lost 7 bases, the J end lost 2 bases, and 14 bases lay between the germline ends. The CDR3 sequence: CSGLLGTNYGYTF. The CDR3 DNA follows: TGCAGCGGTCTACTTGGGACAAACTATGGCTACACCTTC.

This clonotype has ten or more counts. Here the CDR3 reads CSARDRVQETQYF. For the CDR3, the DNA is TGCAGTGCTAGAGATCGGGTACAAGAGACCCAGTACTTC. V gene TRBV20-1 combines with J gene TRBJ2-5, with unresolved D. Germline values: CDR1 DFQATT, CDR2 SNEGSKA (reference sequence). The CDR3 has 13 residues. Between the trimmed V and J ends, which lost 0 bases and 2 bases, there was a span of 7 bases.

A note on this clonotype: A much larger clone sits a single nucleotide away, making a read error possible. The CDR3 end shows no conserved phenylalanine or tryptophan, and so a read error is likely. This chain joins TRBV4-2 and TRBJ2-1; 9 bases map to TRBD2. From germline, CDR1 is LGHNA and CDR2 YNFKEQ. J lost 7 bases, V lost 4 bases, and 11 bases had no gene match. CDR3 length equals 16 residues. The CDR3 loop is CASSRISGLATNEQFY. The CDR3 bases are TGTGCCAGCAGCCGAATATCCGGACTAGCGACTAATGAGCAGTTCTAC.

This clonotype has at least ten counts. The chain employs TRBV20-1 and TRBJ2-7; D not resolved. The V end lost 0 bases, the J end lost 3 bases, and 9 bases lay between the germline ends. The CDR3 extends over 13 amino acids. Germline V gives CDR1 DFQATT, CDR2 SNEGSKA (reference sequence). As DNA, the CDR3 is TGCAGTGCTAGAGAGACCCCCCACTACGAGCAGTACTTC. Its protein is CSARETPHYEQYF.

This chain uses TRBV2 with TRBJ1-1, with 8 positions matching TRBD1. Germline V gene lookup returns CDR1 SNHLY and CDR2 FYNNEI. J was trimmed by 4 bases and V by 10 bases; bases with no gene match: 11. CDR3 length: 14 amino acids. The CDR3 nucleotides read TGTGCCAACCGACGAACAGGGGGGGTCACTGAAGCTTTCTTT. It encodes CANRRTGGVTEAFF.

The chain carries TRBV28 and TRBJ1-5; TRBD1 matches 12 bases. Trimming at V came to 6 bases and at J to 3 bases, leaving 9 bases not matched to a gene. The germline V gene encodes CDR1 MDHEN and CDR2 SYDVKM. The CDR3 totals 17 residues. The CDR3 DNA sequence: TGTGCCAGCAGCAATATGGGACAGGGGGCGCACAATCAGCCCCAGCATTTT. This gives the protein CASSNMGQGAHNQPQHF. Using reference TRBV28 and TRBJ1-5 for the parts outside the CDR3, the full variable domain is DVKVTQSSRYLVKRTGEKVFLECVQDMDHENMFWYRQDPGLGLRLIYFSYDVKMKEKGDIPEGYSVSREKKERFSLILESASTNQTSMYLCASSNMGQGAHNQPQHFGDGTRLSIL.

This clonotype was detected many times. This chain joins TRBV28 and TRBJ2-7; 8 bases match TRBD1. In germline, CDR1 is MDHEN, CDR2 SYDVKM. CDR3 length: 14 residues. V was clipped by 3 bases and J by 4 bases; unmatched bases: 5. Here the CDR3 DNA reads TGTGCCAGCAGTTTGCGGACAGGGACGTACGAGCAGTACTTC. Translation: CASSLRTGTYEQYF.

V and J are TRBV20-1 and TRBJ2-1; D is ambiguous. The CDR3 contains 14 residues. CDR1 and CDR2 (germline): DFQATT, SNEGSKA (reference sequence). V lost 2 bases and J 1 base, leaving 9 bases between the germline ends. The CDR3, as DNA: TGCAGTGCTAGAAGAGGTCGATCCTACAATGAGCAGTTCTTC. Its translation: CSARRGRSYNEQFF.

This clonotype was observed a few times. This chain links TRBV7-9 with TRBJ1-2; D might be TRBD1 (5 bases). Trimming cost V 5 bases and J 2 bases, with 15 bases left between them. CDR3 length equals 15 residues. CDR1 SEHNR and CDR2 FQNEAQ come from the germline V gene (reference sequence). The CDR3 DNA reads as TGTGCCAGCAGCCCATTGCCAGGGCAGAACTATGGCTACACCTTC. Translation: CASSPLPGQNYGYTF.